This T cell receptor beta chain appears in the sequencing data of a study of blood T cell repertoires in COVID-19. As for the study in general: Researchers got acute and convalescent COVID-19 samples from the United States, Italy and Spain. PBMCs, B-cell-depleted T cells, or T cells were the source of the cDNA or gDNA that made up the material.

Original handling: Nucleated cell number was recorded as an estimate derived from reference gene primer amplification. Sequenced by immunoSEQ multiplex PCR; TCRdb stores in-frame clones only, minus some. The DNA gave D and trimming, while V, J and clone size come from that table. The repertoire has about 190,000 clones, about 77% of them found once; the top ten carry 2.5% to 3%. This clone showed up just a few times. Germline V gives CDR1 WSHSY, CDR2 SAAADI. Unmatched junction bases numbered 4, after V lost 6 bases and J lost 3 bases. The CDR3 has 14 residues. Sample: peripheral blood. The J gene is TRBJ2-7, the V gene TRBV10-2; 11 nucleotides agree with TRBD2. The receptor was isolated from a woman at least 80 years old with active or convalescent COVID-19. CDR3 sequence reads: CASSSSGGIYEQYF. The CDR3 nucleotides are TGCGCCAGCAGCTCTAGCGGGGGGATCTACGAGCAGTACTTC.